The sequence of this T cell receptor (beta chain) was determined in a study of shared clonotypes between healthy human individuals (dated by TCRdb to the early 2020s). For the wider study: The cohort included three men and two women between 18 and 49 years of age. Between about 0.85 and 8.9 billion PBMCs per donor were obtained by leukapheresis. Per donor, three plates each were used for CD4 naive and CD4 memory, two for CD8 naive, and one for CD8 memory. To increase sequencing depth and limit assay-specific biases, different laboratories used diverse techniques to prepare libraries and sequence TCR repertoires. Blood TCR repertoires of about 5 healthy adults were deeply sequenced to estimate repertoire size and the extent of clonotype sharing between individuals.

Using the deep immunoSEQ assay, multiplex PCR amplified TCR CDR3 regions from genomic DNA. For each cell subset, the extracted genomic DNA was distributed evenly across all wells of several immunoSEQ 96-well plates, and each plate served as one replicate. For sorted subsets, each replicate PCR was loaded with about 0.2 ug genomic DNA, equivalent to some 27,000 T cell genomes. The purified libraries were quantified using a Qubit 3.0 fluorometer, sized with a Bioanalyzer 2100, and then quantified again using the KAPA Library Quantification kit. A separate single-read 150-cycle Illumina NextSeq 550 flow cell was used to sequence each immunoSEQ 96-well plate. On the study's bioinformatics: Because the immunoSEQ output held only junctional sequences and lacked quality scores, the filtering could not match the filtering applied to full-length reads. To assign V/J genes and CDR3, sequences were annotated using PyIR, a Python wrapper for IgBLAST v1.9, with IMGT germline references. Reads were filtered out if the reads had weak V/J assignments (E-value above 1e-6), no CDR3, stop codons, out-of-frame junctions, or ambiguous translated residues. A V3J clonotype was defined by an identical inferred V gene, J gene, and CDR3 amino acid sequence. The percentage overlap between two repertoires was calculated by dividing the number of shared unique clonotypes by the size of the smaller repertoire. Repertoire richness was assessed with RTK rarefaction, the Chao1 estimator, and Recon v2.1 estimates of unobserved clonotypes. Generation probabilities for all TCRbeta clonotypes obtained by the gDNA method from several donors were computed using OLGA. TCRdb re-hosts the immuneACCESS table, in-frame sequences only. Its copies lack some clones; in the studies checked, an unresolved V gene accounts for under half of them, and the cause for the rest is not known. V, J and clone size are those of that table, while D and trimming were read from the DNA. The sample contains some 500,000 clones, about 96% of them found a single time. Of the sample, 0.05% to 0.07% falls within the top ten clones.

Comment on this clone: Its antigen remains unidentified. No base quality information exists; no much larger clone differs at one position.

Study-wide findings and limitations: Sampling was restricted to blood, and TCR repertoires in tissues likely differ from the TCR repertoires found in blood. Estimated clonotype richness was generally larger for naive than for memory subsets. Pairwise subsampling indicated that sequencing depth was expected to affect the degree of clonotype sharing among donors. About 4.5% of naive CD4, approximately 3.7% of naive CD8, approximately 2% of memory CD4, and 0.35% to 0.5% of memory CD8 clonotypes were shared across four donors. Clonotypes shared by all four sorted-subset donors showed higher generation probabilities than non-shared clonotypes. Because the study included only a small number of donors, the genetic and exposure-history diversity represented was limited. Even with the large sequencing depth, rarefaction of the sorted-subset datasets indicated that sequencing was incomplete.

The donors were healthy, HIV-negative adults with no recently reported acute infections or vaccinations. Every donor was a Caucasian adult residing in Nashville, Tennessee, USA. CD4+ T cells were enriched by magnetic negative selection; naive cells were then positively selected on CD45RA, and the negative fraction formed the memory subset. After blood collection by leukapheresis, PBMCs were isolated using Ficoll-Histopaque density gradient centrifugation and then cryopreserved in the vapor phase of liquid nitrogen. Analytical flow cytometry was used to check the purity and quantity of every magnetically sorted T cell population. Genomic DNA was isolated from every sorted fraction and measured by UV absorbance on a Nanodrop 2000c. The germline V gene sets CDR1 to SGHRS and CDR2 to YFSETQ. V was cut back by 7 bases and J by 4 bases, leaving a gap of 20 bases between them. Counted from cysteine to phenylalanine, this CDR3 has 16 amino acids. Solely the CDR3 DNA is kept, with 48 bases framed from the first base.

The chain links TRBV5-1 with TRBJ2-2; the D gene may be TRBD1 or TRBD2, since each aligns over 6 bases. Sequencing was done on a sample of naive CD4+ T cells sorted from blood. The cell subset or site label, read with the paper, signifies: CD45RA+ positively selected. This TCR was recovered from a woman in her twenties or thirties in good health. The CDR3 in this case is CASSPGAGSGTGELFF. The DNA is as follows: TGCGCCAGCTCTCCGGGGGCAGGGTCGGGCACCGGGGAGCTGTTTTTT.